Included here is one TCR beta chain sequence, with context. What it recognizes is unknown. This sample is drawn from a study of T cells in tumors after PD-1 blockade. On the study more broadly: On average, peripheral blood gave about 100,000 TCR templates and tens of thousands of unique clonotypes. Study outcomes and limitations: Peripheral recruitment is suggested, as some novel exhausted tumor clones were in pre-treatment blood.

V was pared by 6 bases and J by 6 bases, with 12 bases of the junction left unmatched. This CDR3 contains 16 residues. Germline loops: CDR1 SGHVS, CDR2 FQNEAQ. Repertoires were generated with immunoSEQ multiplex PCR, while TCRdb's copy carries only in-frame clones and drops some. The sample lists about 33,000 clones, over 75% occurring once. The input for sequencing was PBMCs, taken before anti-PD-1 treatment. The chain couples TRBV7-8 to TRBJ2-3, with 10 bases identical to TRBD2. The TCR originated in a human donor with basal cell carcinoma. CDR3 amino acids: CASSMVAGGRRDTQYF. The CDR3 DNA follows: TGTGCCAGCAGTATGGTAGCGGGGGGCCGGCGGGATACGCAGTATTTT.